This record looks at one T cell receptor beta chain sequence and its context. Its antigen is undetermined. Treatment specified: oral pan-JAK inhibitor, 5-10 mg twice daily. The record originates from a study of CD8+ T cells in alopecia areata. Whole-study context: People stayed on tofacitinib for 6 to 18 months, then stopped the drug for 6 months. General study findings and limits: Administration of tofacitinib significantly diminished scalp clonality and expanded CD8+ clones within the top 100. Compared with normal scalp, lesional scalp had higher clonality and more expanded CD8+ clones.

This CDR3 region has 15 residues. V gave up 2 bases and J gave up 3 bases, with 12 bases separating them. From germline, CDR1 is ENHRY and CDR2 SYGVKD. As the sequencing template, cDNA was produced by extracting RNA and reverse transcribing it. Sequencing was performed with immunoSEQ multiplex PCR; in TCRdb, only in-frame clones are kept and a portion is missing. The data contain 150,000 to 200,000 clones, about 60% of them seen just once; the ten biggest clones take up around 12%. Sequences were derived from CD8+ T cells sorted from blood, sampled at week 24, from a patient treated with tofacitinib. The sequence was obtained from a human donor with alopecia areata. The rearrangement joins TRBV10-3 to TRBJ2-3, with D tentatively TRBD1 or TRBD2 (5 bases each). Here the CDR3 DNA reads TGTGCCATCAGTGAGGAGGGGCAGCTAACAGATACGCAGTATTTT. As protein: CAISEEGQLTDTQYF.